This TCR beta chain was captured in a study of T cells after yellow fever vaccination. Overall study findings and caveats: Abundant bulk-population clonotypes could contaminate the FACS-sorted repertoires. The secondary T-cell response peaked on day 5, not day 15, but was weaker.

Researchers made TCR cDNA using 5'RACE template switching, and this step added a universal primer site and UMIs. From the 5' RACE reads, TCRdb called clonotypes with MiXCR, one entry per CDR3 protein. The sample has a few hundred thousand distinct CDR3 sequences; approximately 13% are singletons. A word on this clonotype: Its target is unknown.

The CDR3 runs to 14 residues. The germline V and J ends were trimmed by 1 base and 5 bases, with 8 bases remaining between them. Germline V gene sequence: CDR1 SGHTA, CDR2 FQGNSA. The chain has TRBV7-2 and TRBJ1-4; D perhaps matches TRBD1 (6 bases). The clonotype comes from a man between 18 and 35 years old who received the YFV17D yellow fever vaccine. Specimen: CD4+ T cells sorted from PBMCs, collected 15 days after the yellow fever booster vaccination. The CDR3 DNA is TGTGCCAGCAGCTTAGTTGGACAGAATGAAAAACTGTTTTTT. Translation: CASSLVGQNEKLFF.